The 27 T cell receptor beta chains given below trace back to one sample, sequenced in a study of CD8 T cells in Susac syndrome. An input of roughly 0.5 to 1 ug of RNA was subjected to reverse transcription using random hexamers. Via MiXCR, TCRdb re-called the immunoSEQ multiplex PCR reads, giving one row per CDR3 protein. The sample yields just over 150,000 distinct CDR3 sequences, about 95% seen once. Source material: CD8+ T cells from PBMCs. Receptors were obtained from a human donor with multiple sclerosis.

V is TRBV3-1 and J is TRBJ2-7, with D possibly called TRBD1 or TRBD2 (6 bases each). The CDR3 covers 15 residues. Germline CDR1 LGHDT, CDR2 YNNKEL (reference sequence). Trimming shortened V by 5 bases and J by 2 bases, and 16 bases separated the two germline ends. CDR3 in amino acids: CASSSSSGAAYEQYF. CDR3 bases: TGTGCCAGCAGCTCCTCATCGGGGGCGGCCTACGAGCAGTACTTC.

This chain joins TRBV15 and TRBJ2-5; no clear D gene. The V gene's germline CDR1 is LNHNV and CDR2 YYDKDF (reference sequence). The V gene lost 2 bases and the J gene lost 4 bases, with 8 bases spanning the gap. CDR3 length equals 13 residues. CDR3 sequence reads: CATSRRLGETQYF. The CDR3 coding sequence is TGTGCCACCAGCAGACGGCTTGGAGAGACCCAGTACTTC.

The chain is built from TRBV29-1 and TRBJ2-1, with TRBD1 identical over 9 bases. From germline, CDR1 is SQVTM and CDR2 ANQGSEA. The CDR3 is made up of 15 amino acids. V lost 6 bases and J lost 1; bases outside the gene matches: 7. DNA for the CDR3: TGCAGCGTCCAATCGACAGGGGGTTCCTACAATGAGCAGTTCTTC. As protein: CSVQSTGGSYNEQFF.

The CDR3 region is CATSKGQGAPRGSPLHF. The CDR3 DNA follows: TGTGCCACCAGCAAAGGACAGGGGGCACCTCGAGGTTCACCCCTCCACTTT. V is TRBV15 and J is TRBJ1-6; 11 bases fit TRBD1. Germline trimming cut 4 bases from V and 9 bases from J; bases unmatched to any gene: 11. Germline assignment: CDR1 LNHNV and CDR2 YYDKDF (reference sequence). This CDR3 contains 17 residues.

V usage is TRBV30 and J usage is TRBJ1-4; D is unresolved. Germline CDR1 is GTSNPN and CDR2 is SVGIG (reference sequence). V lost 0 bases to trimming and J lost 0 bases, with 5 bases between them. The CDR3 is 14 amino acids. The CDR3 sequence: CAWSVGATNEKLFF. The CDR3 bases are TGTGCCTGGAGTGTAGGCGCAACTAATGAAAAACTGTTTTTT.

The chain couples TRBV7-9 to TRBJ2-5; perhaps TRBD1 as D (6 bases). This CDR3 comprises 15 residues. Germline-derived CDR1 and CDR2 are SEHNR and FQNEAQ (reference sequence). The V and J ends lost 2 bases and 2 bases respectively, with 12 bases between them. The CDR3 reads CASSLIIGQQETQYF. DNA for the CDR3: TGTGCCAGCAGCTTAATCATCGGACAGCAAGAGACCCAGTACTTC. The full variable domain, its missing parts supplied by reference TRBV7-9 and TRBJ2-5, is DTGVSQNPRHKITKRGQNVTFRCDPISEHNRLYWYRQTLGQGPEFLTYFQNEAQLEKSRLLSDRFSAERPKGSFSTLEIQRTEQGDSAMYLCASSLIIGQQETQYFGPGTRLLVL.

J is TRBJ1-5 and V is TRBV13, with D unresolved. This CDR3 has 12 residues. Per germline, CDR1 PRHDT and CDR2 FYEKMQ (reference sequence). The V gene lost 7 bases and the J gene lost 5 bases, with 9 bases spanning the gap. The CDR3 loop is CASTYGDQPQHF. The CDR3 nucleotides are TGTGCCAGCACCTACGGGGATCAGCCCCAGCATTTT.

CDR3 region: CASGSGAYNEQFF. The CDR3 nucleotides are TGTGCCTCCGGCAGCGGGGCTTACAATGAGCAGTTCTTC. V and J are TRBV2 and TRBJ2-1, with 7 bases identical to TRBD2. The CDR3 length is 13 residues. Looked up from germline, CDR1 is SNHLY and CDR2 is FYNNEI. V gave up 11 bases and J gave up 4 bases; unmatched junction bases: 8.

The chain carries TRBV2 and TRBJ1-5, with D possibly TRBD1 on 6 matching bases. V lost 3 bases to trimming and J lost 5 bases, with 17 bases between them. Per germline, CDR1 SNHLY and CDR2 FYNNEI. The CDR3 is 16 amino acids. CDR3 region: CASSEVGGDIDQPQHF. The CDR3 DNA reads TGTGCCAGCAGTGAGGTGGGGGGCGACATAGATCAGCCCCAGCATTTT. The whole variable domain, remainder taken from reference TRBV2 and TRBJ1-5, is EPEVTQTPSHQVTQMGQEVILRCVPISNHLYFYWYRQILGQKVEFLVSFYNNEISEKSEIFDDQFSVERPDGSNFTLKIRSTKLEDSAMYFCASSEVGGDIDQPQHFGDGTRLSIL.

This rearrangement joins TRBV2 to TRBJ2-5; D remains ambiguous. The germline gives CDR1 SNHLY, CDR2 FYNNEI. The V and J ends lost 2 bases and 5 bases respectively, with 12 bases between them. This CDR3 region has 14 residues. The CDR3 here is CASSESSLFETQYF. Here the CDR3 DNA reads TGTGCCAGCAGTGAATCTTCTCTCTTCGAGACCCAGTACTTC.

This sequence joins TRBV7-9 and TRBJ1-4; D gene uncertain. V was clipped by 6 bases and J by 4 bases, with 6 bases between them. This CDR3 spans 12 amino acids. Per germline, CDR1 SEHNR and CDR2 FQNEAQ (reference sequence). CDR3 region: CASRPDNEKLFF. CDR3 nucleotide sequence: TGTGCCAGCAGGCCAGATAATGAAAAACTGTTTTTT.

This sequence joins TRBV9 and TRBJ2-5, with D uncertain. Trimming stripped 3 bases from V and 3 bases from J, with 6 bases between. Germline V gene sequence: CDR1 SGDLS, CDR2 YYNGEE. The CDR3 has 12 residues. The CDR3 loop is CASSDSEETQYF. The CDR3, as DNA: TGTGCCAGCAGCGACAGTGAAGAGACCCAGTACTTC.

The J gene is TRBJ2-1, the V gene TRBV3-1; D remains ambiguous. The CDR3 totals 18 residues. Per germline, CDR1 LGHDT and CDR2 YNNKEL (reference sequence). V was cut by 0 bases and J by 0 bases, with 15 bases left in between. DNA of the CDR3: TGTGCCAGCAGCCAAGAAGGGTCTAACCGCCGCTCCTACAATGAGCAGTTCTTC. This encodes CASSQEGSNRRSYNEQFF.

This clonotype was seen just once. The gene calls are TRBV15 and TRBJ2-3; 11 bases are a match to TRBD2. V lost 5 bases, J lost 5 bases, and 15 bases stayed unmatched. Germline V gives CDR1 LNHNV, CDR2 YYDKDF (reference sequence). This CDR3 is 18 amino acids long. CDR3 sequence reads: CATSAEGSLAGEGDTQYF. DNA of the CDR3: TGTGCCACCAGCGCCGAAGGTTCACTAGCGGGGGAGGGAGATACGCAGTATTTT.

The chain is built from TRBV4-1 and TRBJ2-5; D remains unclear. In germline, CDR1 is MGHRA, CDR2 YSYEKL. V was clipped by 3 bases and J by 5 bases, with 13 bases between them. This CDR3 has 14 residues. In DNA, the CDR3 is TGCGCCAGCAGCCAGGGCCCCGGGCGGGAGACCCAGTACTTC. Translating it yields CASSQGPGRETQYF.

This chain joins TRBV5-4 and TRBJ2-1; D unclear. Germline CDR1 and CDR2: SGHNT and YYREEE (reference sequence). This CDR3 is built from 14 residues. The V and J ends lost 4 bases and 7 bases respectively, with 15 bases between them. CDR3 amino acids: CASSASGEYNEQFF. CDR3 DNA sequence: TGTGCCAGCAGCGCCTCGGGCGAATATAATGAGCAGTTCTTC.

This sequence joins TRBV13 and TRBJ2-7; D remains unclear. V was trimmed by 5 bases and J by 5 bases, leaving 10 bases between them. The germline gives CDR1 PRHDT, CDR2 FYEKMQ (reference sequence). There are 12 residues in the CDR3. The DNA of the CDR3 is TGTGCCAGCAGCCCTAAGAGAGACGAGCAGTACTTC. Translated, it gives CASSPKRDEQYF.

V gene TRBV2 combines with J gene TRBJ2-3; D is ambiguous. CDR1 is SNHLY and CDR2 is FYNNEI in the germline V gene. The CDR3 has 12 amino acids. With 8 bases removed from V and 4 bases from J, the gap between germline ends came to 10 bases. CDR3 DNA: TGTGCCAGCCGCCCCCTTCCAGATACGCAGTATTTT. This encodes CASRPLPDTQYF.

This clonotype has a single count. The CDR3 here is CASSLRGQGAGYTF. The CDR3 nucleotides are TGTGCCAGCAGCTTACGAGGACAGGGAGCTGGCTACACCTTC. The chain is built from TRBV7-9 and TRBJ1-2; 8 bases map to TRBD1. The junction had 6 bases not matched to a gene; V was cut back by 2 bases and J by 7 bases. Germline V gives CDR1 SEHNR, CDR2 FQNEAQ (reference sequence). The CDR3 sequence is 14 residues long.

The CDR3 region is CASSLWTSGGTDTQYF. In DNA, the CDR3 is TGTGCCAGCAGCTTATGGACTAGCGGGGGCACAGATACGCAGTATTTT. This rearrangement joins TRBV7-9 to TRBJ2-3; 12 nucleotides align to TRBD2. The CDR3 has 16 amino acids. Germline CDR1 and CDR2: SEHNR and FQNEAQ (reference sequence). The junction had 1 base not matched to a gene; V was cut back by 2 bases and J by 1 base.

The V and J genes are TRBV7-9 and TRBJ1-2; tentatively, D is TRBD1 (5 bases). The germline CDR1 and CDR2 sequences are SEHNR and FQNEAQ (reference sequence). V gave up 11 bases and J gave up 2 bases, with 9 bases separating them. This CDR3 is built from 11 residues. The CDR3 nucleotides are TGTGCCGGGGACGGGAACTATGGCTACACCTTC. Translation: CAGDGNYGYTF. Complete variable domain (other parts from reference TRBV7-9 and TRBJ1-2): DTGVSQNPRHKITKRGQNVTFRCDPISEHNRLYWYRQTLGQGPEFLTYFQNEAQLEKSRLLSDRFSAERPKGSFSTLEIQRTEQGDSAMYLCAGDGNYGYTFGSGTRLTVV.

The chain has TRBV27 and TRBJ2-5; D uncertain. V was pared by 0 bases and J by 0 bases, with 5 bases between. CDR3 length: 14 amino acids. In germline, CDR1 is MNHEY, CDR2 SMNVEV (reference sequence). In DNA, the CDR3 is TGTGCCAGCAGTTTATCAGGGTACCAAGAGACCCAGTACTTC. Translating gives CASSLSGYQETQYF.

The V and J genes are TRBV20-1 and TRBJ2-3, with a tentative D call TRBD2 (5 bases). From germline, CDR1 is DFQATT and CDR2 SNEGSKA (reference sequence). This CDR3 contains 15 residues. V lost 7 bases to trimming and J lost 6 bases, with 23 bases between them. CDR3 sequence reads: CSVNPNEAVRDTQYF. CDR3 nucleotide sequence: TGCAGTGTCAACCCTAATGAAGCGGTTCGCGATACGCAGTATTTT.

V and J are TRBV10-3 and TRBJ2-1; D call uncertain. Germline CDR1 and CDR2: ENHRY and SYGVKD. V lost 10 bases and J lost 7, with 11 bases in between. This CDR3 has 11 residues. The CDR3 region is CASGWGNEQFF. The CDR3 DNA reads TGTGCCAGCGGCTGGGGAAATGAGCAGTTCTTC.

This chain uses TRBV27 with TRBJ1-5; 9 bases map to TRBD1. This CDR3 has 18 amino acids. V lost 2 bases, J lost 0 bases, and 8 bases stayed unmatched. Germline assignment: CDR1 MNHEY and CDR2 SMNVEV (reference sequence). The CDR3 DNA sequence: TGTGCCAGCAGTTTAAGGACAGGGGAATCTTATAGCAATCAGCCCCAGCATTTT. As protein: CASSLRTGESYSNQPQHF.

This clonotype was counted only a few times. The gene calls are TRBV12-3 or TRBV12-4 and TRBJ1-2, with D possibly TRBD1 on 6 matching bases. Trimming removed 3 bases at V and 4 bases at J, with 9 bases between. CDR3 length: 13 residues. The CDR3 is CASSFGTSYGYTF. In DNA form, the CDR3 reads TGTGCCAGCAGTTTTGGGACATCCTATGGCTACACCTTC.

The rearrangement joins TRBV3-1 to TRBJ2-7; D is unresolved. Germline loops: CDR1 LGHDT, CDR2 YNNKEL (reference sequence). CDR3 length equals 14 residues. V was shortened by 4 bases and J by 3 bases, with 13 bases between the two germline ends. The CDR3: CASSRGGADYEQYF. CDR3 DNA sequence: TGTGCCAGCAGCCGCGGCGGCGCGGACTACGAGCAGTACTTC.